This TCR beta chain was captured in a study of T-cell reconstitution after alpha-beta-depleted transplantation in children. The TCRbeta library was prepared with unique molecular identifiers. TCRdb redid the calling of the PCR reads with MiXCR, one entry per CDR3 protein. The data hold hundreds of thousands of distinct CDR3 sequences, with approximately 15% observed a single time. V was shortened by 4 bases and J by 4 bases, with 10 bases between the two germline ends. CDR1 is SQVTM, CDR2 ANQGSEA, per germline. The CDR3 covers 12 residues. This receptor was obtained from a male patient under 18 who had a stem cell transplant for acute lymphoblastic leukemia, so the T cells may come from the graft donor. The sequencing used PBMCs, mostly from graft donor cells, collected 360 days after TCRalphabeta/CD19-depleted stem cell transplant. The chain carries TRBV29-1 and TRBJ1-1; D uncertain. As DNA, the CDR3 is TGCAGCGTTGGTGAGGTTGCCACTGAAGCTTTCTTT. Translated, it gives CSVGEVATEAFF. Combining the CDR3 with reference TRBV29-1 and TRBJ1-1 gives the whole variable domain SAVISQKPSRDICQRGTSLTIQCQVDSQVTMMFWYRQQPGQSLTLIATANQGSEATYESGFVIDKFPISRPNLTFSTLTVSNMSPEDSSIYLCSVGEVATEAFFGQGTRLTVV.